This T cell receptor beta chain was sequenced for a study of human T cells and chemical hapten exposure. On the study more broadly: TCR yields per sample varied mostly from small pooled library volume differences. Findings and limits, study-wide: Healthy individuals' immune responses may differ from those of donors, who had alopecia.

Treatment here: therapeutic diphenylcyclopropenone sensitization with weekly scalp DPC. Turning to this clonotype: Antigen specificity is unknown.

Unique molecular identifiers were linked by the library to individual cDNA molecules. A single record per CDR3 protein comes from TCRdb applying MiXCR to the reads. The data show about 2,500 distinct CDR3 sequences, with roughly 45% seen just once and around a tenth held by the top ten. This CDR3 is built from 15 residues. Trimming at V came to 4 bases and at J to 3 bases, leaving 5 bases not matched to a gene. Germline-derived CDR1 and CDR2 are KGHDR and SFDVKD. This chain connects TRBV24-1 to TRBJ2-3, with 8 nucleotides matching TRBD2. This receptor was obtained from an adult with alopecia areata. Some clones in this sample may be carry-over from other donors' samples. This table probably holds off-target reads from a library built for another chain. Sequenced material: whole blood, taken before DPC sensitization or 2, 6, or about 24 weeks after (not recorded which). Written as DNA, the CDR3 is TGTGCCACCAGTGAATCGCGGGGGGCTACAGATACGCAGTATTTT. It translates to CATSESRGATDTQYF.